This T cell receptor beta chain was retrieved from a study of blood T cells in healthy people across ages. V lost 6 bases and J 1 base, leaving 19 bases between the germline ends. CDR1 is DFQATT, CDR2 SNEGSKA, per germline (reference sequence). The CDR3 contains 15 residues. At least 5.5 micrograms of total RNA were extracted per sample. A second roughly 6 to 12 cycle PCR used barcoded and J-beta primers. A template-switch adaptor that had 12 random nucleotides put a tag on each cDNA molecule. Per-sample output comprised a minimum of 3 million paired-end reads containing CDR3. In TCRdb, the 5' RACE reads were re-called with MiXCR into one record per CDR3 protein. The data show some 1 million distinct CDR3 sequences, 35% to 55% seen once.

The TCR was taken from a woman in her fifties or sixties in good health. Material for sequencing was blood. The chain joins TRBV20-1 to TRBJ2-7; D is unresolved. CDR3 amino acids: CSAQPPDGRSYEQYF. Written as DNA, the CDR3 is TGCAGTGCCCAGCCCCCGGACGGGCGATCCTACGAGCAGTACTTC.